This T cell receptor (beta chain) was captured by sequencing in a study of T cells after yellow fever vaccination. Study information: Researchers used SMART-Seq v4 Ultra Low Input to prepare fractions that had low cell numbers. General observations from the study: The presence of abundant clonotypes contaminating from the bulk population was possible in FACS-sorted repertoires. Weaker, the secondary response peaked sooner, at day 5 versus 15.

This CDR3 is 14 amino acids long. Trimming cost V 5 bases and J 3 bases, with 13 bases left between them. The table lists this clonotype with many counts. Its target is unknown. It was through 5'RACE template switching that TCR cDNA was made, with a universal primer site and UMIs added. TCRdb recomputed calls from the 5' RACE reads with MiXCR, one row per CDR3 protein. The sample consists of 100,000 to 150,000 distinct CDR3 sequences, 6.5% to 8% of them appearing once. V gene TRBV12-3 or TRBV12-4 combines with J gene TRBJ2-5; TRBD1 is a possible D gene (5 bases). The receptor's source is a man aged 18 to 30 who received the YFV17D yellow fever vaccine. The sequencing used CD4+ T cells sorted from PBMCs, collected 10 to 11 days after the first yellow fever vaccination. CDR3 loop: CASSPSTAKETQYF. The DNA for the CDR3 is TGTGCCAGCAGTCCTTCGACAGCTAAAGAGACCCAGTACTTC.